Below, one TCR beta chain is given with its context. The antigen is unknown. V dropped 5 bases and J dropped 4; count of bases not matched to a gene: 5. The CDR3 has 15 amino acids. Germline V gene data show CDR1 as SGHDT and CDR2 as YYEEEE. This record comes from a study of T cell responses to AZD1222 COVID-19 vaccine. Study information: It was second doses at about 4 or about 12 weeks that were pooled.

Clones were read by immunoSEQ multiplex PCR, and TCRdb kept only the in-frame ones, dropping some. The sample lists about 140,000 clones; around 93% were seen once. Findings and limits, study-wide: With two AZD1222 doses given, Spike-specific TCR breadth and depth both rose. There were mostly white British donors and more females than males, and clonal diversity was possibly underestimated. Within unmutated variant regions lay the reported targets of nearly half of spike-specific TCRs.

The source of this sequence is an adult in good health. The sequencing used peripheral blood, collected on day 0 of AZD1222 vaccination. The genes are TRBV5-6 and TRBJ2-2, with 10 nucleotides matching TRBD1. CDR3 DNA: TGTGCCAGCAGTTGGGACAGGGGCCGCACCGGGGAGCTGTTTTTT. It is translated as CASSWDRGRTGELFF.